This T cell receptor beta chain was obtained from a study of cytomegalovirus exposure and HLA in healthy donors. Across the whole study: Prior work identified 117 million unique TCR beta sequences in about 179 million T cells. Some 80 million unique TCRs from HLA-typed donors were held in an early data release. Points from the study as a whole: Several V segments, TRBV6-2 and TRBV6-3 among them, could not be told apart and were dropped.

This clone was observed a few times. Its antigen is currently unknown. A multiplex PCR was run with 60 Vbeta primers and 13 Jbeta primers. Data came from immunoSEQ multiplex PCR; TCRdb stores just in-frame clones and leaves some out. This table has about 110,000 clones, 60% to 70% appearing once. This CDR3 contains 17 residues. Per the germline V gene, CDR1 is SGHRS and CDR2 is YFSETQ. The V segment lost 4 bases and the J segment 5 bases; nucleotides outside the gene matches: 13. This TCR derives from a man aged 25 to 40 in good health and CMV-seropositive. Sequenced: PBMCs. The chain recombines TRBV5-1 with TRBJ2-5, with 11 bases matching TRBD2. The CDR3 spells CASSLDFSGGAGETQYF. CDR3 in DNA: TGCGCCAGCAGCCTGGATTTTAGCGGGGGGGCCGGGGAGACCCAGTACTTC.